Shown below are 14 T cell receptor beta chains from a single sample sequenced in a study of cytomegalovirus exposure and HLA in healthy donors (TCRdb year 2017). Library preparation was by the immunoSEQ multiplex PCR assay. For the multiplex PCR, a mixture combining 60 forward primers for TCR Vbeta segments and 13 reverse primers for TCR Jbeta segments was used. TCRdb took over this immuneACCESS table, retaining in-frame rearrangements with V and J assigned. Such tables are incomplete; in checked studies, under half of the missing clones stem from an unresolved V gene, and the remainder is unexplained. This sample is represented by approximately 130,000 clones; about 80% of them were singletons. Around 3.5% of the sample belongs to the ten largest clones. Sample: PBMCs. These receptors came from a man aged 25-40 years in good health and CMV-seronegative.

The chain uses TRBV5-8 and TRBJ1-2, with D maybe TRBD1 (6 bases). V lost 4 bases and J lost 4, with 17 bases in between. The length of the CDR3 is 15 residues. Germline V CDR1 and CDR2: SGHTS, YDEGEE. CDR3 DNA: TGTGCCAGCAGCGAGGGACAACGGCGACCCTATGGCTACACCTTC. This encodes CASSEGQRRPYGYTF.

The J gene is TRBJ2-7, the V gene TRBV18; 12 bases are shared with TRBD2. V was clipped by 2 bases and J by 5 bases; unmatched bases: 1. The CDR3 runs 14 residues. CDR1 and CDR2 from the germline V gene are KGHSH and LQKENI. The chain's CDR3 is CASSPRLAGDEQYF. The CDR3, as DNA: TGTGCCAGCTCACCAAGACTAGCGGGAGACGAGCAGTACTTC.

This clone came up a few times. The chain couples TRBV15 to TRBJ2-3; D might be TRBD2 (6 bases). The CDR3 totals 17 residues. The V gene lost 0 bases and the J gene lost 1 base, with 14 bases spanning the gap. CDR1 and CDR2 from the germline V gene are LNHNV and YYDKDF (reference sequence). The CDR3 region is CATSRDRSGPRTDTQYF. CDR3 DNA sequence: TGTGCCACCAGCAGAGATAGGAGCGGGCCACGCACAGATACGCAGTATTTT.

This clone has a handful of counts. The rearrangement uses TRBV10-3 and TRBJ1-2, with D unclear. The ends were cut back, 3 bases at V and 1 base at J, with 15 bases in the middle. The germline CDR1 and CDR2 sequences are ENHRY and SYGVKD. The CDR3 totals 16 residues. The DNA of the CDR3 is TGTGCCATCAGTGACAGAAAAGATAATCTTAACTATGGCTACACCTTC. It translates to CAISDRKDNLNYGYTF.

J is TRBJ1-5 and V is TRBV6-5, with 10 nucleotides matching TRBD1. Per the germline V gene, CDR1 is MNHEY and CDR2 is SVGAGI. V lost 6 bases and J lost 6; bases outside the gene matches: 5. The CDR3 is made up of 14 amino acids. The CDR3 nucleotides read TGTGCCAGCAGAATGACAGGGGGCAGTCAGCCCCAGCATTTT. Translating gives CASRMTGGSQPQHF.

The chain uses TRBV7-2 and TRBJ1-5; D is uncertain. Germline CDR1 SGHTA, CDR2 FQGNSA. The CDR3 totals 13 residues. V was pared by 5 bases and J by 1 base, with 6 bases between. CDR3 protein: CASSLRSNQPQHF. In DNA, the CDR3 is TGTGCCAGCAGCCTGAGGAGCAATCAGCCCCAGCATTTT.

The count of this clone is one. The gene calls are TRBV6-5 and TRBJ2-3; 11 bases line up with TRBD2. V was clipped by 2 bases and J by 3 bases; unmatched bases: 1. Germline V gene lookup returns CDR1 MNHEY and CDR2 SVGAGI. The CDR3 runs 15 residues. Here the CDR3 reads CASSYTSGGTDTQYF. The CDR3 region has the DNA TGTGCCAGCAGTTACACTAGCGGGGGTACAGATACGCAGTATTTT.

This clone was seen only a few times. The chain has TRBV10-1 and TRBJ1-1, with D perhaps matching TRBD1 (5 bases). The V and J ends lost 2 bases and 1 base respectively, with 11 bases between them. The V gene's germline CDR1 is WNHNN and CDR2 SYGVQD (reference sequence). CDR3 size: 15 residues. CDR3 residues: CASSEPTETNTEAFF. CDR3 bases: TGCGCCAGCAGTGAGCCGACAGAGACGAACACTGAAGCTTTCTTT.

The CDR3 DNA sequence: TGTGCCAGCAGTTCCCTGCGGAGGGGCGTCTACGAGCAGTACTTC. Translated, it gives CASSSLRRGVYEQYF. The chain links TRBV28 to TRBJ2-7, with D possibly matching TRBD2 (6 bases). Trimming took off 4 bases at V and 3 bases at J, with 16 bases between the two ends. This CDR3 is 15 amino acids long. The germline CDR1 and CDR2 sequences are MDHEN and SYDVKM.

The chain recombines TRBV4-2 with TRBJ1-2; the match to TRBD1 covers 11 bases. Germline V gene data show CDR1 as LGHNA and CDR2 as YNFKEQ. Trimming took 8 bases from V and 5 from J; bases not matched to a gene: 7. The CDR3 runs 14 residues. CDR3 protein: CASEQGTGGYGYTF. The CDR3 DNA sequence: TGTGCCAGCGAACAGGGGACAGGGGGGTATGGCTACACCTTC.

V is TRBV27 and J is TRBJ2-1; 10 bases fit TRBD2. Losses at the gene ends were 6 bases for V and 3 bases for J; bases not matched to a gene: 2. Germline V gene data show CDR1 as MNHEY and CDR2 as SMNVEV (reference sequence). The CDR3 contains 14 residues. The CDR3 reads CASRKREGYNEQFF. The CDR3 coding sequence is TGTGCCAGCAGAAAGCGGGAGGGCTACAATGAGCAGTTCTTC.

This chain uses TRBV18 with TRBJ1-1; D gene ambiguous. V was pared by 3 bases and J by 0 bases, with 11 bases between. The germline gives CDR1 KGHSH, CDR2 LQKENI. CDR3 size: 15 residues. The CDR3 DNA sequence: TGTGCCAGCTCACCCACTCAGGTGCTGAACACTGAAGCTTTCTTT. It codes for CASSPTQVLNTEAFF.

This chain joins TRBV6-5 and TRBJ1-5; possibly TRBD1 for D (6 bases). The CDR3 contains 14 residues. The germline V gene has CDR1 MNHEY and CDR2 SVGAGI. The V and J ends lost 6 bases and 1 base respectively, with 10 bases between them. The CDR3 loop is CASRTDRSNQPQHF. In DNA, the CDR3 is TGTGCCAGCAGGACGGACAGAAGCAATCAGCCCCAGCATTTT.

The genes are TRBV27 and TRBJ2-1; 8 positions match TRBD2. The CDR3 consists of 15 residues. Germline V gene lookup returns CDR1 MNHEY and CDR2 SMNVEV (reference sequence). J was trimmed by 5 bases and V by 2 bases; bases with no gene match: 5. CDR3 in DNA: TGTGCCAGCAGTTTAGGGCTAGCGGGCCACAATGAGCAGTTCTTC. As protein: CASSLGLAGHNEQFF.